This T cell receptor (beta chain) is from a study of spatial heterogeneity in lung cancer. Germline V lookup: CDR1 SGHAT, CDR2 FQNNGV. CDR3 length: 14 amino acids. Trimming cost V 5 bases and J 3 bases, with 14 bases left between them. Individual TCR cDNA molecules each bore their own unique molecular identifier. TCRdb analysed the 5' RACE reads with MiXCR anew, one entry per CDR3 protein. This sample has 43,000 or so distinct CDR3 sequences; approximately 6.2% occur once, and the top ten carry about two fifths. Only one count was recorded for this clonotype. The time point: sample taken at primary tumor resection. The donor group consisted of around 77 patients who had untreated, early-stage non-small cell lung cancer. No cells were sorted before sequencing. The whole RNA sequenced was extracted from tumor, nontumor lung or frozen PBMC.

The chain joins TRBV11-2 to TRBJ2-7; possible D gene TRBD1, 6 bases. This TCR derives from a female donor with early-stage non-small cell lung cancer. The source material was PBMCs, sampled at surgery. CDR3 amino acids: CASSPEGVFYEQYF. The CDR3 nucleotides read TGTGCCAGCAGCCCCGAGGGGGTATTCTACGAGCAGTACTTC.